This T cell receptor beta chain appears in the sequencing data of a study of blood T cell repertoires in COVID-19. At the level of the study: The origin of the acute and convalescent COVID-19 samples was the United States, Italy and Spain.

Data came from immunoSEQ multiplex PCR; TCRdb stores just in-frame clones and leaves some out. The sample yields about 160,000 clones, roughly 89% seen once. Patients of the Seattle cohort, enrolled during active infection, were followed longitudinally. This CDR3 spans 14 amino acids. Per germline, CDR1 SGHRS and CDR2 YFSETQ. The J segment lost 6 bases and the V segment lost 3 bases, leaving 3 bases of the junction unmatched. This TCR came from a woman in her seventies with COVID-19, enrolled during active disease. Sequenced sample: peripheral blood. The V call is TRBV5-1, the J call TRBJ2-3, with 11 nucleotides matching TRBD1. This CDR3 is CASSWGQGGDTQYF. The CDR3 DNA reads TGCGCCAGCAGCTGGGGACAGGGGGGCGATACGCAGTATTTT.